Below are 18 T cell receptor beta chains sequenced from a single sample in a study of shared clonotypes between healthy human individuals. The assay was immunoSEQ multiplex PCR, and TCRdb's table has in-frame clones only and misses some. The top ten hold less than 0.55% of the sample, which has about 1.5 million clones, 98% seen once. The sample was naive CD4+ T cells sorted from blood. Subset meaning: CD45RA+ positively selected. These receptors came from a man aged 30 to 45 in good health.

In the case of this clone: Germline and junction disagree at one end, which may indicate a read error. This rearrangement joins TRBV7-2 to TRBJ2-6; 8 nucleotides align to TRBD2. This CDR3 is 17 amino acids long. Germline CDR1 reads SGHTA; CDR2 reads FQGNSA. The CDR3 bases are TGTGCCAGCAGCGTAGCGGGACAAAGCTCTGGGGCCAACGTCCTGACTTTC. Protein: CASSVAGQSSGANVLTF.

CDR3 in DNA: TGTGCCAGCAGCGGGCTAGGACAGGGGCGCAGCGGGGAGCTGTTTTTT. Amino acids: CASSGLGQGRSGELFF. This sequence joins TRBV9 and TRBJ2-2, with 9 bases lining up with TRBD1. The junction had 10 bases not matched to a gene; V was cut back by 3 bases and J by 7 bases. This CDR3 region has 16 residues. From germline, CDR1 is SGDLS and CDR2 YYNGEE.

The genes are TRBV5-6 and TRBJ2-3; a possible D gene is TRBD2 (5 bases). The CDR3 length is 16 residues. Germline CDR1 is SGHDT and CDR2 is YYEEEE. Trimming left V 4 bases short and J 1 base short, with 16 bases between. CDR3 DNA sequence: TGTGCCAGCAGCCAACCTCTAGCACACGGCACAGATACGCAGTATTTT. This codes for CASSQPLAHGTDTQYF.

In regard to this clone: In the same sample, other DNA sequences code for this CDR3. This chain connects TRBV6-6 to TRBJ1-2; 7 bases are shared with TRBD1. CDR1 is MNHNY and CDR2 is SVGAGI in the germline V gene (reference sequence). CDR3 length: 13 amino acids. V was pared by 5 bases and J by 4 bases, with 4 bases of the junction left unmatched. This CDR3 is CASSRDRFYGYTF. DNA for the CDR3: TGTGCCAGCAGTCGGGACAGATTCTATGGCTACACCTTC.

The CDR3: CASSEGLTYEQYF. The DNA of the CDR3 is TGTGCCAGCAGCGAGGGACTTACCTACGAGCAGTACTTC. The chain recombines TRBV9 with TRBJ2-7; a possible D gene is TRBD2 (6 bases). The V end lost 3 bases, the J end lost 2 bases, and 9 bases lay between the germline ends. CDR3 length: 13 residues. CDR1 is SGDLS, CDR2 YYNGEE, per germline.

V gene TRBV5-1 combines with J gene TRBJ2-3; no clear D gene. Deletions cut 2 bases from V and 4 bases from J, with 11 bases between. The CDR3 sequence is 14 residues long. Germline values: CDR1 SGHRS, CDR2 YFSETQ. Here the CDR3 DNA reads TGCGCCAGCAGCTTTCTCCCGGTCGCAGATACGCAGTATTTT. Its translation: CASSFLPVADTQYF.

The genes are TRBV5-6 and TRBJ2-7; 10 bases fit TRBD1. From germline, CDR1 is SGHDT and CDR2 YYEEEE. V shed 1 base, J shed 6 bases, and the junction held 7 bases outside the gene matches. This CDR3 comprises 15 residues. CDR3 sequence (DNA): TGTGCCAGCAGCTTGCGACAGGGGGCCTTATTCGAGCAGTACTTC. This encodes CASSLRQGALFEQYF.

The J gene is TRBJ1-2, the V gene TRBV29-1; no clear D gene. The length of the CDR3 is 13 residues. The germline V and J ends were trimmed by 4 bases and 3 bases, with 12 bases remaining between them. Germline loops: CDR1 SQVTM, CDR2 ANQGSEA. The CDR3 region is CSVAVGVDYGYTF. CDR3 sequence (DNA): TGCAGCGTTGCTGTCGGGGTTGACTATGGCTACACCTTC.

V and J are TRBV28 and TRBJ1-1; TRBD1 aligns across 7 bases. V was clipped by 6 bases and J by 7 bases; unmatched bases: 5. CDR3 length equals 12 residues. CDR1 MDHEN and CDR2 SYDVKM come from the germline V gene. The CDR3, as DNA: TGTGCCAGCAGACTTGACAGGGTTGAAGCTTTCTTT. Residues: CASRLDRVEAFF. The full variable domain, completed using reference TRBV28 and TRBJ1-1, is DVKVTQSSRYLVKRTGEKVFLECVQDMDHENMFWYRQDPGLGLRLIYFSYDVKMKEKGDIPEGYSVSREKKERFSLILESASTNQTSMYLCASRLDRVEAFFGQGTRLTVV.

V gene TRBV7-2 combines with J gene TRBJ2-1; the D call may be TRBD1 or TRBD2 (6 bases each). This CDR3 region has 15 residues. CDR1 is SGHTA and CDR2 is FQGNSA in the germline V gene. The V end was cut by 7 bases, the J end by 8 bases, with 21 bases between. The DNA of the CDR3 is TGTGCCAGCACCATATCCCCCGACAGGAGGGATGAGCAGTTCTTC. It encodes CASTISPDRRDEQFF.

The rearrangement joins TRBV6-5 to TRBJ2-3; D is ambiguous. The CDR3 consists of 13 residues. Between the trimmed V and J ends, which lost 6 bases and 0 bases, there was a span of 7 bases. Looked up from germline, CDR1 is MNHEY and CDR2 is SVGAGI. In nucleotides, the CDR3 is TGTGCCAGCAGAACGGCTAGCACAGATACGCAGTATTTT. This gives the protein CASRTASTDTQYF.

V usage is TRBV28 and J usage is TRBJ2-7; TRBD2 is a possible D gene (5 bases). Trimming shortened V by 6 bases and J by 0 bases, and 15 bases separated the two germline ends. There are 15 residues in the CDR3. Germline assignment: CDR1 MDHEN and CDR2 SYDVKM. Here the CDR3 reads CASSGPRGPSYEQYF. DNA of the CDR3: TGTGCCAGCAGCGGTCCACGGGGTCCCTCCTACGAGCAGTACTTC.

The chain has TRBV7-9 and TRBJ2-3, with D possibly matching TRBD1 (5 bases). Trimming removed 3 bases at V and 2 bases at J, with 15 bases between. Germline V gene sequence: CDR1 SEHNR, CDR2 FQNEAQ (reference sequence). This CDR3 has 16 residues. CDR3 sequence: CASSFASGWDTDTQYF. The CDR3 DNA follows: TGTGCCAGCAGCTTTGCCTCAGGGTGGGACACAGATACGCAGTATTTT.

The rearrangement uses TRBV29-1 and TRBJ2-7; a weak D match, TRBD2 (5 bases). V lost 3 bases and J lost 0, with 9 bases in between. The germline V gene has CDR1 SQVTM and CDR2 ANQGSEA. The CDR3 covers 13 residues. The CDR3 is CSVELAHSYEQYF. Written as DNA, the CDR3 is TGCAGCGTTGAGCTAGCTCACTCCTACGAGCAGTACTTC.

This rearrangement joins TRBV30 to TRBJ1-4; tentatively, D is TRBD1 (5 bases). Trimming removed 2 bases at V and 4 bases at J, with 17 bases between. The CDR3 spans 16 residues. The V gene's germline CDR1 is GTSNPN and CDR2 SVGIG (reference sequence). CDR3: CAWSSAVGGVNEKLFF. The CDR3 DNA reads as TGTGCCTGGAGTTCCGCCGTGGGGGGGGTTAATGAAAAACTGTTTTTT.

V usage is TRBV10-3 and J usage is TRBJ1-5; 9 positions agree with TRBD1. The V segment lost 6 bases and the J segment 4 bases; nucleotides outside the gene matches: 4. Germline V gene data show CDR1 as ENHRY and CDR2 as SYGVKD. This CDR3 is 14 amino acids long. DNA for the CDR3: TGTGCCATCAGGGGACAGGGCGCTAATCAGCCCCAGCATTTT. The encoded protein is CAIRGQGANQPQHF.

The chain carries TRBV7-8 and TRBJ1-5; D is undetermined. Germline CDR1 SGHVS, CDR2 FQNEAQ. There are 15 residues in the CDR3. V lost 5 bases and J lost 1, with 12 bases in between. The CDR3 region has the DNA TGTGCCAGCAGCGCCAAGGGTCGGAGCAATCAGCCCCAGCATTTT. This codes for CASSAKGRSNQPQHF.

The chain joins TRBV7-3 to TRBJ2-1, with 7 positions matching TRBD2. Trimming at V came to 2 bases and at J to 6 bases, leaving 13 bases not matched to a gene. In germline, CDR1 is SGHTA, CDR2 FQGTGA. CDR3 length equals 17 residues. Written as DNA, the CDR3 is TGTGCCAGCAGCTTAGCTCCGGAGCTAGCGGACTTCAATGAGCAGTTCTTC. Encoded protein: CASSLAPELADFNEQFF.